Following are 18 T cell receptor beta chains from one sample sequenced in a study of OX40 agonist ivuxolimab in advanced cancers. TCRdb's table, derived via immunoSEQ multiplex PCR, lists solely in-frame clones and lacks some. The top ten clones hold 4% of a sample with under 70,000 clones, 85% of them seen once. Source: CD4+ or CD8+ T cells sorted from blood, taken in a trial of the OX40 agonist ivuxolimab. These TCRs come from an adult with an advanced solid tumor such as melanoma, head and neck, liver or kidney cancer.

This rearrangement joins TRBV5-1 to TRBJ1-5, with a tentative D call TRBD1 (6 bases). Germline loops: CDR1 SGHRS, CDR2 YFSETQ. The CDR3 consists of 14 residues. V dropped 0 bases and J dropped 4 bases, with 8 bases sitting between them. In nucleotides, the CDR3 is TGCGCCAGCAGCTTGGGGAGGGGGAATCAGCCCCAGCATTTT. This gives the protein CASSLGRGNQPQHF.

The chain employs TRBV6-6 and TRBJ2-1; 7 bases line up with TRBD2. Germline trimming cut 2 bases from V and 2 bases from J; bases unmatched to any gene: 6. Germline V CDR1 and CDR2: MNHNY, SVGAGI (reference sequence). The CDR3 loop spans 16 amino acids. As DNA, the CDR3 is TGTGCCAGCAGTTACCTTGGGACTACCCCCTACAATGAGCAGTTCTTC. Its protein is CASSYLGTTPYNEQFF.

The chain carries TRBV15 and TRBJ2-5; unclear D gene. This CDR3 is 12 amino acids long. V lost 0 bases, J lost 7 bases, and 6 bases lay in between. The V gene's germline CDR1 is LNHNV and CDR2 YYDKDF (reference sequence). The CDR3 sequence is CATSRDRTTQYF. The CDR3 DNA follows: TGTGCCACCAGCAGAGATCGAACGACCCAGTACTTC.

J is TRBJ1-5 and V is TRBV9; D is unresolved. V was trimmed by 4 bases and J by 1 base, leaving 12 bases between them. The germline CDR1 and CDR2 sequences are SGDLS and YYNGEE. This CDR3 comprises 15 residues. The CDR3 bases are TGTGCCAGCAGCCGAACTGGGGTGAGCAATCAGCCCCAGCATTTT. Protein sequence: CASSRTGVSNQPQHF.

This sequence joins TRBV6-5 and TRBJ1-6, with D tentatively TRBD1 (5 bases). Trimming took off 2 bases at V and 7 bases at J, with 9 bases between the two ends. The germline gives CDR1 MNHEY, CDR2 SVGAGI. This CDR3 contains 14 residues. The CDR3 is CASSYGTYNSPLHF. The CDR3 DNA is TGTGCCAGCAGTTACGGGACGTACAATTCACCCCTCCACTTT.

The chain uses TRBV19 and TRBJ1-5; TRBD1 might be the D (5 bases). The CDR3 contains 17 residues. The germline V gene encodes CDR1 LNHDA and CDR2 SQIVND (reference sequence). V dropped 1 base and J dropped 6 bases, with 19 bases sitting between them. CDR3 in DNA: TGTGCCAGTAGTATAGGGGGGAGACAGCTCGTGAGTCAGCCCCAGCATTTT. Protein: CASSIGGRQLVSQPQHF.

The chain joins TRBV19 to TRBJ1-1; the D gene is possibly TRBD1 (5 bases). Germline V gene data show CDR1 as LNHDA and CDR2 as SQIVND (reference sequence). Deletions cut 2 bases from V and 1 base from J, with 8 bases between. The CDR3 spans 14 residues. CDR3 sequence reads: CASSIQGPNTEAFF. In nucleotides, the CDR3 is TGTGCCAGTAGTATACAGGGTCCGAACACTGAAGCTTTCTTT.

V usage is TRBV15 and J usage is TRBJ2-5; D is perhaps TRBD2 (5 bases). Germline V lookup: CDR1 LNHNV, CDR2 YYDKDF (reference sequence). This CDR3 comprises 13 residues. V was trimmed by 0 bases and J by 4 bases, leaving 6 bases between them. The CDR3 spells CATSREGRETQYF. The CDR3 DNA reads as TGTGCCACCAGCAGAGAGGGGAGAGAGACCCAGTACTTC.

The chain uses TRBV5-4 and TRBJ2-2; 7 nucleotides align to TRBD1. V shed 3 bases and J 8 bases; nucleotides not matched to a gene: 10. Looked up from germline, CDR1 is SGHNT and CDR2 is YYREEE (reference sequence). This CDR3 has 15 residues. The CDR3 coding sequence is TGTGCCAGCAGCTCCCGGACAGGTGGTAGGGGGGAGCTGTTTTTT. Its protein product is CASSSRTGGRGELFF.

The V and J genes are TRBV11-1 and TRBJ2-1; D gene ambiguous. Trimming removed 5 bases at V and 4 bases at J, with 9 bases between. From germline, CDR1 is SGHAT and CDR2 FQDESV (reference sequence). This CDR3 is built from 13 residues. CDR3 DNA sequence: TGTGCCAGCAGCCCCACCCTATACAATGAGCAGTTCTTC. Protein: CASSPTLYNEQFF.

The rearrangement joins TRBV7-2 to TRBJ1-2, with D maybe TRBD1 (6 bases). The V end was cut by 6 bases, the J end by 6 bases, with 29 bases between. Germline lookup yields CDR1 SGHTA and CDR2 FQGNSA. There are 18 residues in the CDR3. The CDR3 nucleotides are TGTGCCAGCAGTCTCAGGGTGTCAGGGGCCGTCGCTTTTGATGGCTACACCTTC. It codes for CASSLRVSGAVAFDGYTF.

The gene calls are TRBV4-1 and TRBJ2-2; the D call may be TRBD1 or TRBD2 (5 bases each). V shed 4 bases and J shed 1 base, with 10 bases lying between them. Germline CDR1 reads MGHRA; CDR2 reads YSYEKL. CDR3 length equals 15 residues. This chain's CDR3 is CASSRGTENTGELFF. The CDR3 coding sequence is TGCGCCAGCAGCCGAGGGACCGAGAACACCGGGGAGCTGTTTTTT.

The rearrangement uses TRBV7-2 and TRBJ1-2; 7 bases match TRBD1. V dropped 5 bases and J dropped 5; count of bases not matched to a gene: 8. The length of the CDR3 is 14 residues. Germline lookup yields CDR1 SGHTA and CDR2 FQGNSA. The CDR3 nucleotides are TGTGCCAGCAGCGAACGGGCGGGACAGTATGGCTACACCTTC. Its protein product is CASSERAGQYGYTF.

This clone was seen once. This chain connects TRBV6-1 to TRBJ2-7; 10 bases map to TRBD2. With V trimmed by 1 base and J by 6 bases, 6 bases remained unmatched. This CDR3 contains 15 residues. Germline V gene lookup returns CDR1 MNHNS and CDR2 SASEGT. This CDR3 reads CASSEGSSGGGEQYF. The DNA for the CDR3 is TGTGCCAGCAGTGAAGGTTCCAGCGGGGGGGGCGAGCAGTACTTC.

The V and J genes are TRBV6-1 and TRBJ2-7; D may correspond to TRBD1 or TRBD2 (5 bases each). Trimming shortened V by 4 bases and J by 1 base, and 8 bases separated the two germline ends. This CDR3 is built from 13 residues. The V gene's germline CDR1 is MNHNS and CDR2 SASEGT. The CDR3 spells CASSVRESYEQYF. The CDR3, as DNA: TGTGCCAGCAGTGTCAGGGAGTCCTACGAGCAGTACTTC.

The rearrangement uses TRBV7-9 and TRBJ1-1; D remains ambiguous. The germline V gene has CDR1 SEHNR and CDR2 FQNEAQ (reference sequence). This CDR3 comprises 11 residues. V shed 5 bases and J shed 4 bases, with 5 bases lying between them. The CDR3 DNA follows: TGTGCCAGCAGCCTGAGCACTGAAGCTTTCTTT. As protein: CASSLSTEAFF.

V and J are TRBV5-1 and TRBJ2-7, with D perhaps TRBD2 (5 bases). This CDR3 is built from 16 residues. V was trimmed by 0 bases and J by 0 bases, leaving 13 bases between them. The germline gives CDR1 SGHRS, CDR2 YFSETQ. CDR3 sequence reads: CASSLAGVGSSYEQYF. Written as DNA, the CDR3 is TGCGCCAGCAGCTTGGCTGGGGTGGGGAGCTCCTACGAGCAGTACTTC.

The rearrangement links TRBV7-3 to TRBJ1-2, with 7 bases identical to TRBD1. The CDR3 has 14 residues. Germline V gene sequence: CDR1 SGHTA, CDR2 FQGTGA. The ends lost 5 bases at V and 4 bases at J; junction bases unmatched: 7. CDR3 DNA sequence: TGTGCCAGCAGCCAAAAAGGGGGCCTCTATGGCTACACCTTC. This encodes CASSQKGGLYGYTF.